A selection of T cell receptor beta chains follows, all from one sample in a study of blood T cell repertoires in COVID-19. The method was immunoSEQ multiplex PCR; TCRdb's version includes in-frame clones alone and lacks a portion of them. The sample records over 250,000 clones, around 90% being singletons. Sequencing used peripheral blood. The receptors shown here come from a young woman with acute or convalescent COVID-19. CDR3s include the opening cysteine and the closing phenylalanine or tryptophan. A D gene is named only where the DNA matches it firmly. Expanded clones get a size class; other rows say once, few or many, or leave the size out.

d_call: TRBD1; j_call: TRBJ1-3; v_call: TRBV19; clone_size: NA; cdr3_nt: TGTGCCAGTAGTCTTGACCCAATTGGACAGGGGGCCGGAAACACCATATATTTT; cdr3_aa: CASSLDPIGQGAGNTIYF
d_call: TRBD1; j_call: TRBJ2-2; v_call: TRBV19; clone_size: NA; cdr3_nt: TGTGCCAGTAGTACAGGACAGGGACGGGGCGGGGAGCTGTTTTTT; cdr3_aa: CASSTGQGRGGELFF
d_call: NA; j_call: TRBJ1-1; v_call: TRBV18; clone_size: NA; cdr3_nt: TGTGCCAGCTCATCAGACAGGACTACTGAAGCTTTCTTT; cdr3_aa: CASSSDRTTEAFF
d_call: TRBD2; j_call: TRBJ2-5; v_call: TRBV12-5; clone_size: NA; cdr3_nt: TGTGCTAGTGCCCCCGGGGCGCGGGAGAATGAAGAGACCCAGTACTTC; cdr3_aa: CASAPGARENEETQYF
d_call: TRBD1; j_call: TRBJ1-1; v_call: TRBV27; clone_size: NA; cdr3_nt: TGTGCCAGCAGCTTTAGACAGGGGGCGGTGAACACTGAAGCTTTCTTT; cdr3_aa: CASSFRQGAVNTEAFF
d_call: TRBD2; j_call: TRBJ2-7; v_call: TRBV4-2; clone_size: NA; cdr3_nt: TGTGCCAGCAGCTCCACAGTGGGACTAGAATTTTACGAGCAGTACTTC; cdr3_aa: CASSSTVGLEFYEQYF
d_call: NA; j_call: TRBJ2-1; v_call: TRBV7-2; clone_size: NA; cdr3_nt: TGTGCCAGCAGCGTAGATCGTTTCTACAATGAGCAGTTCTTC; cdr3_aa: CASSVDRFYNEQFF
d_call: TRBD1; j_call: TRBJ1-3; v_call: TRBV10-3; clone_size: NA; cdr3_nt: TGTGCCATCAGCTGGGACAGGACTGGAAACACCATATATTTT; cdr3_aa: CAISWDRTGNTIYF
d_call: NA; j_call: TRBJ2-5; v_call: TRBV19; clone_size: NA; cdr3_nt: TGTGCCAGTAGTCCCCTAGGGGCGAGGCAAGAGACCCAGTACTTC; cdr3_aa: CASSPLGARQETQYF
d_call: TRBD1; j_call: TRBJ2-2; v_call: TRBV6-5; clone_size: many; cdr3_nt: TGTGCCAGCAGGACAGGGCCGGACACCGGGGAGCTGTTTTTT; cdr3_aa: CASRTGPDTGELFF
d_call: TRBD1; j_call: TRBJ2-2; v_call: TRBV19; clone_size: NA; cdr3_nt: TGTGCCAGTAGTATAGATGGAGAGGGGGCTGACACCGGGGAGCTGTTTTTT; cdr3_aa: CASSIDGEGADTGELFF
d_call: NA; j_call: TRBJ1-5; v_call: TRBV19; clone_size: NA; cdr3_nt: TGTGCCAGTAGTATACAGGGATACCAGCCCCAGCATTTT; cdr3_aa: CASSIQGYQPQHF
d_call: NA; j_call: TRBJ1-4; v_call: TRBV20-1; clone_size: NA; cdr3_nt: TGCAGTGCTAGTCGGGATGAAAAACTGTTTTTT; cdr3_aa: CSASRDEKLFF
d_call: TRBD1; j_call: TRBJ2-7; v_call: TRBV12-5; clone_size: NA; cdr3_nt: TGTGCTAGTGGTTCCAGGACAGGGGGCATCGACGAGCAGTACTTC; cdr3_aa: CASGSRTGGIDEQYF
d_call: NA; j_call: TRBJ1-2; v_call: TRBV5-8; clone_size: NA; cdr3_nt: TGTGCCAGCAGCTTTACTACAGGGCGCGGCTACACCTTC; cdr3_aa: CASSFTTGRGYTF
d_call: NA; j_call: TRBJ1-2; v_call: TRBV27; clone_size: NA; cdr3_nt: TGTGCCAGCAGTTCTAACCTCGGGGACTATGGCTACACCTTC; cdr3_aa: CASSSNLGDYGYTF
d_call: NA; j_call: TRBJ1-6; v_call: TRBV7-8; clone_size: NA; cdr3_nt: TGTGCCAGCACCTTGCTGGGGGGTAGAGGGTCACCCCTCCACTTT; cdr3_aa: CASTLLGGRGSPLHF